In this sample, the clone carrying this T cell receptor beta chain turned up a few times. Its target is unknown. The data belong to a study of beta chain features in type 1 diabetes. General study points: Patients with type 1 diabetes showed fewer VDJ junction insertions and more deletions. Within each of all four CD4+ subsets, Type 1 diabetes patients had TCRB CDR3s that were moderately but significantly shorter. Equally in patients and controls, shorter templates might have been favored by PCR.

CDR1 and CDR2 from the germline V gene are SGDLS and YYNGEE. The ends lost 4 bases at V and 0 bases at J; junction bases unmatched: 6. This CDR3 is 15 amino acids long. Reverse transcribing all isolated RNA meant expressed TCRB transcripts were sequenced. The average output of naive, central memory and regulatory T cell samples was several million reads. Repertoires were generated with immunoSEQ multiplex PCR, while TCRdb's copy carries only in-frame clones and drops some. The sample contains nearly 700,000 clones, 13% of which appear only once. Isolation of CD4+ naive, central memory, regulatory and stem cell-like memory cells was achieved by sorting via CD45RO/CCR7/CD25/CD127/CD95/CD27.

The material sequenced was naive CD4+ T cells from blood. The sequence derives from a man aged 18 to 30 with type 1 diabetes. The chain has TRBV9 and TRBJ1-1; 7 bases align to TRBD1. DNA for the CDR3: TGTGCCAGCAGCCCCCTGGGACAGCTGAACACTGAAGCTTTCTTT. It is translated as CASSPLGQLNTEAFF.